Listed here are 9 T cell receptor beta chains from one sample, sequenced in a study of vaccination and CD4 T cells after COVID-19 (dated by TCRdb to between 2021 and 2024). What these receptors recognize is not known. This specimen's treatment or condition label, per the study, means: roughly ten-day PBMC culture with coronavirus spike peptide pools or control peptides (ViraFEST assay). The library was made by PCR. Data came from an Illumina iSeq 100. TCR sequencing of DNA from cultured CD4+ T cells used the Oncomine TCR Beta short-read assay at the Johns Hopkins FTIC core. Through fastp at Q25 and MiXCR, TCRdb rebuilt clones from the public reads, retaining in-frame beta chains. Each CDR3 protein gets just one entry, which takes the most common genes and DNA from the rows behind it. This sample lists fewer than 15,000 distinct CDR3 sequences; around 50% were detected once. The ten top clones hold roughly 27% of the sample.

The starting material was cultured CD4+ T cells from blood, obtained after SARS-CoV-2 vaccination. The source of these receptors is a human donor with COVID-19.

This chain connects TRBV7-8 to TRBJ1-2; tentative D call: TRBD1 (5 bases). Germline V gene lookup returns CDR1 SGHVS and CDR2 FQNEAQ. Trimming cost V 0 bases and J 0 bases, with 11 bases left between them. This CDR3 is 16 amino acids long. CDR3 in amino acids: CASSLANPGPNYGYTF. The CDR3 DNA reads TGTGCCAGCAGCTTAGCGAACCCGGGGCCTAACTATGGCTACACCTTC.

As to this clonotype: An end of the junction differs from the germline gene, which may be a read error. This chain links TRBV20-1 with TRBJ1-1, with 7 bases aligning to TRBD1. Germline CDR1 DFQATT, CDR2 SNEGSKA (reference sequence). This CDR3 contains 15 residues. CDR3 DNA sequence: TGCAGTGCTAGAGATCTGGCAGGGGGAAACACTGAGGCTTTCTTT. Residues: CSARDLAGGNTEAFF.

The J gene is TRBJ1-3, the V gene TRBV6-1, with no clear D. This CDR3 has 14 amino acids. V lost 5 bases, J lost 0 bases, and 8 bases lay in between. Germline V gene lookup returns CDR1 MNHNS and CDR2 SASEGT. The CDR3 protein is CASSQVHSGNTIYF. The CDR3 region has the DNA TGTGCCAGCAGTCAGGTCCACTCTGGAAACACCATATATTTT.

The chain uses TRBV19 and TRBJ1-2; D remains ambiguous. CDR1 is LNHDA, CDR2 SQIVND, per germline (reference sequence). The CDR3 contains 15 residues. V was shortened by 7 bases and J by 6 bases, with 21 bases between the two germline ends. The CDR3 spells CASTPDPGYGNGYTF. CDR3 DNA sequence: TGTGCCAGTACCCCAGACCCGGGGTACGGGAATGGCTACACCTTC.

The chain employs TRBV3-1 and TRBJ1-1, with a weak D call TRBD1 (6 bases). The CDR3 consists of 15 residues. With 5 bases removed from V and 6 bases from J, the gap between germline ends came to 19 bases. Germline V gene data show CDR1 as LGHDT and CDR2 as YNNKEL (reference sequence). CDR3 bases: TGTGCCAGCAGCTACGAGCCGACAGGAGCCGCTGAAGCTTTCTTT. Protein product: CASSYEPTGAAEAFF. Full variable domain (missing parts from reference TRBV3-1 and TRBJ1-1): DTAVSQTPKYLVTQMGNDKSIKCEQNLGHDTMYWYKQDSKKFLKIMFSYNNKELIINETVPNRFSPKSPDKAHLNLHINSLELGDSAVYFCASSYEPTGAAEAFFGQGTRLTVV.

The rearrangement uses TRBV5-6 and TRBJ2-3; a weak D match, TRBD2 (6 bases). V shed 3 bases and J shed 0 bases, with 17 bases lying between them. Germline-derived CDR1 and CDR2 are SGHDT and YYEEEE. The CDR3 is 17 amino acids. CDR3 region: CASSSDFSGSSTDTQYF. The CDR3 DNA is TGTGCCAGCAGCTCCGACTTTAGCGGATCTAGCACAGATACGCAGTATTTT.

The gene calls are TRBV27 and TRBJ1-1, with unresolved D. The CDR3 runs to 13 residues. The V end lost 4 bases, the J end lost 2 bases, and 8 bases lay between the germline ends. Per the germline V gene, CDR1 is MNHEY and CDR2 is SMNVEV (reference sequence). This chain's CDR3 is CASSSFVNTEAFF. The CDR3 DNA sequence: TGTGCCAGCAGTTCTTTCGTTAACACTGAAGCTTTCTTT.

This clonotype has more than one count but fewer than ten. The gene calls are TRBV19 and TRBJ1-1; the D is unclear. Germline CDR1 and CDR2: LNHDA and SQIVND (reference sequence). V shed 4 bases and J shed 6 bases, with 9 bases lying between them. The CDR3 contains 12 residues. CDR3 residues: CASSSLVSEAFF. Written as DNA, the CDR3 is TGTGCCAGTAGTAGTCTTGTTTCTGAAGCTTTCTTT.

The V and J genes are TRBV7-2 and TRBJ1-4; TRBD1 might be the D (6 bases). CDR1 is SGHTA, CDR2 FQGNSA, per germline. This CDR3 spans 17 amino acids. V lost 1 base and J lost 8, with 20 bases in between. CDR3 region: CASSLGLLPTGGEKLFF. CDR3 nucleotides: TGTGCCAGCAGCTTAGGCCTTCTCCCGACAGGAGGGGAAAAACTGTTTTTT.